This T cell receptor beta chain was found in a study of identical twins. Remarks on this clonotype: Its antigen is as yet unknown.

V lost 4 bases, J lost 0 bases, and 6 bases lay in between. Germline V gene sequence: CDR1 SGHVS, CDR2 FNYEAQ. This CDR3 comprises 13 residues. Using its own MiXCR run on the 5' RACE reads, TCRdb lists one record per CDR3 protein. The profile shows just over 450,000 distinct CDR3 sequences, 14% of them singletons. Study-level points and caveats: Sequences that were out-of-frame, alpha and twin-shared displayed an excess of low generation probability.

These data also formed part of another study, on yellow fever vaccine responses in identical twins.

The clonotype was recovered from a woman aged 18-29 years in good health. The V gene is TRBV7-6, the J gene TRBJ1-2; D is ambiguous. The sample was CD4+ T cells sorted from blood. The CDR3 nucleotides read TGTGCCAGCAGCTACGGACCTAACTATGGCTACACCTTC. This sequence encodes CASSYGPNYGYTF.